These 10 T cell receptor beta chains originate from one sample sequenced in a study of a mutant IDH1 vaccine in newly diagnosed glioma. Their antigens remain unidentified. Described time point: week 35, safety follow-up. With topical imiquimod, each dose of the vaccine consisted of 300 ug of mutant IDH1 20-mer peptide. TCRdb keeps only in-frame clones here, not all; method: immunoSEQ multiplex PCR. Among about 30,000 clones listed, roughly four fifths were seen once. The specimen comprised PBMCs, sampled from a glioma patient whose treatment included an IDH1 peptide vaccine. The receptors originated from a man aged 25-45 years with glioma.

CDR3 nucleotides: TGTGCCAGCAGCGAACCGGGACAGGGATCCTACGAGCAGTACTTC. Protein product: CASSEPGQGSYEQYF. This chain uses TRBV7-9 with TRBJ2-7; 9 bases are a match to TRBD1. The germline V gene has CDR1 SEHNR and CDR2 FQNEAQ (reference sequence). With V trimmed by 5 bases and J by 1 base, 6 bases remained unmatched. The CDR3 is made up of 15 amino acids.

CDR3 sequence reads: CASSFGDARVDEKLFF. CDR3 nucleotide sequence: TGCGCCAGCAGCTTCGGGGACGCCCGAGTCGATGAAAAACTGTTTTTT. The chain recombines TRBV4-1 with TRBJ1-4, with D perhaps matching TRBD1 (5 bases). The V end was cut by 5 bases, the J end by 6 bases, with 19 bases between. The CDR3 totals 16 residues. Germline loops: CDR1 MGHRA, CDR2 YSYEKL.

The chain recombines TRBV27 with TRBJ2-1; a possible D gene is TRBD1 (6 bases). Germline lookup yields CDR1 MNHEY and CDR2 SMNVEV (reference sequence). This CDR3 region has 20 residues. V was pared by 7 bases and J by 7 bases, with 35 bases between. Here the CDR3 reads CASTMLGGLKLASSSNEQFF. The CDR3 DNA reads TGTGCCAGCACAATGCTAGGGGGTCTAAAGTTGGCGTCTTCATCGAATGAGCAGTTCTTC.

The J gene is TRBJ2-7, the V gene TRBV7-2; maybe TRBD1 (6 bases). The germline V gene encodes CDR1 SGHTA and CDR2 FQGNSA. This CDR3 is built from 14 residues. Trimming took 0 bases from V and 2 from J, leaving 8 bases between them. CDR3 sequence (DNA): TGTGCCAGCAGCTTAGCGGACAGAACCTACGAGCAGTACTTC. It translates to CASSLADRTYEQYF.

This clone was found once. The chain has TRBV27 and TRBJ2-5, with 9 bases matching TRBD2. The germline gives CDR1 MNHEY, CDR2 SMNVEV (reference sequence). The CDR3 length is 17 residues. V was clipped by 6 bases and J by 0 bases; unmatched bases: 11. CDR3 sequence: CASRGTSGLKYQETQYF. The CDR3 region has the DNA TGTGCCAGCAGGGGTACTAGCGGGCTTAAGTACCAAGAGACCCAGTACTTC.

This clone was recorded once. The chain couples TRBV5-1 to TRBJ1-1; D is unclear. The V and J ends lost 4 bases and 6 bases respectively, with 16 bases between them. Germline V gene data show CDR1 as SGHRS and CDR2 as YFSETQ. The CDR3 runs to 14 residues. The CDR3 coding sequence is TGCGCCAGCAGCCCTCTCGCCCGAGTGGCTGAAGCTTTCTTT. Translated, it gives CASSPLARVAEAFF.

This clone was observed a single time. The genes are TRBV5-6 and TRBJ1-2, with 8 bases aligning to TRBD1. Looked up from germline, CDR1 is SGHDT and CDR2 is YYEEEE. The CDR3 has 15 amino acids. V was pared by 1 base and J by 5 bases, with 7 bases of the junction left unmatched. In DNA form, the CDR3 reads TGTGCCAGCAGCTTGACCGGACAGGGTCGATATGGCTACACCTTC. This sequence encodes CASSLTGQGRYGYTF.

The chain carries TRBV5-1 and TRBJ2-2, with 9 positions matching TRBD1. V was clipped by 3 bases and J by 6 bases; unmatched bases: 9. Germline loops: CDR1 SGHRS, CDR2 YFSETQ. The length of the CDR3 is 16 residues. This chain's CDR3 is CASSSDPTGGSGELFF. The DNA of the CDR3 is TGCGCCAGCAGCTCGGACCCGACAGGGGGTTCCGGGGAGCTGTTTTTT.

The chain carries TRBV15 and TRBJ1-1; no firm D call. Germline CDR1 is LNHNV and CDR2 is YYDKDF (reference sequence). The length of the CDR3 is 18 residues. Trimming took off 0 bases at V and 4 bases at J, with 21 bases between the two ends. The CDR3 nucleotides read TGTGCCACCAGCAGAGATCTTCGCGTACCTACGCGGGGCACTGAAGCTTTCTTT. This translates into CATSRDLRVPTRGTEAFF.

In nucleotides, the CDR3 is TGTGCCAGCAGCTTTCTTCGAGCGGGGAGTAGGGCAGATACGCAGTATTTT. Translated, it gives CASSFLRAGSRADTQYF. V is TRBV5-4 and J is TRBJ2-3; 7 bases are a match to TRBD2. In germline, CDR1 is SGHNT, CDR2 YYREEE (reference sequence). The CDR3 is made up of 17 amino acids. The V gene end was trimmed by 2 bases and the J gene end by 4 bases; junction bases not matched to a gene: 13.